The clone carrying this T cell receptor (beta chain) was seen a few times. These data originate in a study of T cells in Graves' hyperthyroidism and ophthalmopathy. The CDR3 is 12 amino acids. TCR beta CDR3 sequences were amplified from RNA transcripts. A first-round RT-PCR of the TCR CDR3 used the HTBI primer set. TCRdb used MiXCR to reprocess the multiplex PCR reads, holding one entry per CDR3 protein. The sample comprises 530,000 or so distinct CDR3 sequences, 40% to 55% of which are singletons, and roughly 8.2% rests with the top ten. Sequenced input: peripheral blood or thyroid tissue (not recorded which). This clonotype was obtained from a young woman with Graves' hyperthyroidism. The rearrangement joins TRBV12-3 or TRBV12-4 to TRBJ1-2; no definite D call. The CDR3 spells CASREQIYGYTF. As DNA, the CDR3 is TGTGCTAGCCGCGAACAGATCTATGGCTACACCTTC.